Shown below are 13 T cell receptor beta chains from a single sample sequenced in a study of Graves' ophthalmopathy and Graves' hyperthyroidism. RNA transcripts were the source from which TCR beta CDR3 regions were amplified. HTBI primers were used in a first-round RT-PCR, which preceded a second-round multiplex PCR. TCRdb re-derived calls from the multiplex PCR reads in MiXCR, one entry per CDR3 protein. The table records about 480,000 distinct CDR3 sequences, approximately 15% of them present only once. Sequenced material: blood. The receptors derive from a woman under 40 with Graves' ophthalmopathy.

This chain uses TRBV11-1 with TRBJ2-2, with 7 bases matching TRBD1. The V and J ends lost 1 base and 5 bases, in that order; junction bases with no gene match: 7. This CDR3 has 16 residues. Germline-derived CDR1 and CDR2 are SGHAT and FQDESV (reference sequence). The CDR3 DNA follows: TGTGCCAGCAGCTTAGGAGTGGGACAGTATACCGGGGAGCTGTTTTTT. Its protein product is CASSLGVGQYTGELFF.

This clonotype was observed a few times. With a much larger clone just one base away, this may be a read error. This chain uses TRBV30 with TRBJ2-5; D is perhaps TRBD1 (8 bases). The CDR3 is 12 amino acids. Per germline, CDR1 GTSNPN and CDR2 SVGIG (reference sequence). CDR3 loop: CAWRQGGETKYF. CDR3 nucleotide sequence: TGTGCCTGGAGACAGGGGGGGGAGACCAAGTACTTC.

This clonotype showed up many times. The CDR3 reads CASSPSGPGLYEQYF. The CDR3 region has the DNA TGTGCCAGCAGTCCGAGCGGTCCAGGTCTCTACGAGCAGTACTTC. This chain connects TRBV28 to TRBJ2-7, with a tentative D call TRBD2 (5 bases). The CDR3 has 15 residues. The V gene's germline CDR1 is MDHEN and CDR2 SYDVKM. Trimming stripped 5 bases from V and 3 bases from J, with 17 bases between.

The V gene is TRBV6-1, the J gene TRBJ2-7; perhaps TRBD1 as D (6 bases). The germline CDR1 and CDR2 sequences are MNHNS and SASEGT. The CDR3 is 14 amino acids. V was shortened by 3 bases and J by 0 bases, with 9 bases between the two germline ends. CDR3 residues: CASSDQGNSYEQYF. The CDR3 nucleotides are TGTGCCAGCAGTGATCAGGGGAACTCCTACGAGCAGTACTTC.

There are many counts of this clonotype. A read error may explain this, as a much larger clone is one base away. This rearrangement joins TRBV12-3 or TRBV12-4 to TRBJ1-2; no clear D gene. With 3 bases removed from V and 4 bases from J, the gap between germline ends came to 6 bases. The CDR3 consists of 12 residues. The CDR3 region is CASSFAGYGYTF. DNA of the CDR3: TGTGCCAGCAGTTTTGCAGGCTATGGCTACACCTTC.

This chain uses TRBV2 with TRBJ2-7; possibly TRBD2 for D (6 bases). CDR3 length: 16 residues. V was cut by 6 bases and J by 3 bases, with 21 bases left in between. Germline V gene data show CDR1 as SNHLY and CDR2 as FYNNEI. The CDR3 sequence: CASSQREESTDYEQYF. The CDR3 DNA reads TGTGCCAGCAGCCAAAGGGAGGAATCTACAGACTACGAGCAGTACTTC.

The table lists this clonotype with many counts. The chain has TRBV27 and TRBJ1-6; D call uncertain. The CDR3 covers 12 residues. CDR1 MNHEY and CDR2 SMNVEV come from the germline V gene (reference sequence). V gave up 6 bases and J gave up 12 bases, with 12 bases separating them. DNA for the CDR3: TGTGCCAGCAGCCTCGCCTGGGGACCCCTCCACTTT. As protein: CASSLAWGPLHF.

This chain links TRBV13 with TRBJ1-1; D gene ambiguous. This CDR3 comprises 11 residues. Germline V gene data show CDR1 as PRHDT and CDR2 as FYEKMQ (reference sequence). Trimming took 2 bases from V and 8 from J, leaving 6 bases between them. The CDR3 sequence is CASSLTPEAFF. DNA of the CDR3: TGTGCCAGCAGCTTAACACCAGAAGCTTTCTTT.

The sample holds a few counts of this clonotype. V and J are TRBV5-1 and TRBJ1-1; no reliable D call. The V gene's germline CDR1 is SGHRS and CDR2 YFSETQ. V gave up 0 bases and J gave up 9 bases, with 12 bases separating them. The CDR3 is 13 amino acids. The CDR3 region has the DNA TGCGCCAGCAGCTTGGCCGGGAGGTCCCAAGCTTTCTTT. Its translation is CASSLAGRSQAFF.

This clonotype was counted a few times. The V and J genes are TRBV7-2 and TRBJ2-3, with TRBD2 as a possible D gene (5 bases). The CDR3 totals 12 residues. Germline V gene data show CDR1 as SGHTA and CDR2 as FQGNSA. Trimming took off 5 bases at V and 4 bases at J, with 7 bases between the two ends. The CDR3 region is CASSRAADTQYF. CDR3 sequence (DNA): TGTGCCAGCAGCAGAGCGGCAGATACGCAGTATTTT.

This clonotype was counted many times. The chain has TRBV6-5 and TRBJ1-6; D perhaps matches TRBD1 (5 bases). This CDR3 is built from 15 residues. Germline V gives CDR1 MNHEY, CDR2 SVGAGI. Trimming removed 0 bases from V and 6 bases from J, with 9 bases in between. CDR3 in DNA: TGTGCCAGCAGTTACTCGCGGGGCCCTAATTCACCCCTCCACTTT. Its translation: CASSYSRGPNSPLHF.

This clonotype showed up just once. It may be a read error: a sequence one base away is much more abundant. CDR3 region: CATDWPLAEDTGELCF. CDR3 sequence (DNA): TGTGCCACCGATTGGCCTCTAGCGGAGGACACCGGGGAGCTGTGTTTT. The J gene is TRBJ2-2, the V gene TRBV24-1, with 7 bases matching TRBD2. In germline, CDR1 is KGHDR, CDR2 SFDVKD. CDR3 length equals 16 residues.

There are many counts of this clonotype. This chain uses TRBV6-5 with TRBJ2-4; unclear D gene. Germline V gives CDR1 MNHEY, CDR2 SVGAGI. The CDR3 runs to 13 residues. Trimming stripped 4 bases from V and 1 base from J, with 5 bases between. The CDR3 DNA reads as TGTGCCAGCAGTTTGGACGCCAAAAACATTCAGTACTTC. This sequence encodes CASSLDAKNIQYF.